Following are 31 T cell receptor beta chains from one sample sequenced in a study of blood T cell repertoires in COVID-19. Using immunoSEQ multiplex PCR, the repertoire was profiled, and TCRdb retains in-frame clones only, with some absent. The table shows about 70,000 clones, with around 85% occurring only once. Sequencing was performed on peripheral blood. The source is a human donor in a cohort sampled during active COVID-19.

The gene calls are TRBV9 and TRBJ2-7, with D perhaps TRBD2 (5 bases). CDR3 size: 15 residues. The V and J ends lost 0 bases and 0 bases respectively, with 10 bases between them. Germline CDR1 SGDLS, CDR2 YYNGEE. CDR3 region: CASSVGLMGSYEQYF. CDR3 nucleotides: TGTGCCAGCAGCGTAGGACTAATGGGCTCCTACGAGCAGTACTTC.

The chain joins TRBV9 to TRBJ2-7; D gene ambiguous. Germline lookup yields CDR1 SGDLS and CDR2 YYNGEE. This CDR3 has 14 amino acids. Deletions cut 0 bases from V and 2 bases from J, with 9 bases between. CDR3 nucleotides: TGTGCCAGCAGCGTAGCCGGCGGAACCTACGAGCAGTACTTC. Its protein product is CASSVAGGTYEQYF.

For the CDR3, the DNA is TGTGCCAGCAGTCTCGGATTAGGACAGACCTACGAGCAGTACTTC. It codes for CASSLGLGQTYEQYF. V gene TRBV6-2 or TRBV6-3 combines with J gene TRBJ2-7, with a weak D call TRBD1 (6 bases). The CDR3 spans 15 residues. CDR1 is MNHEY, CDR2 SVGEGT, per germline. Trimming left V 5 bases short and J 2 bases short, with 16 bases between.

This rearrangement joins TRBV7-2 to TRBJ2-7; no clear D gene. V dropped 2 bases and J dropped 7 bases, with 6 bases sitting between them. The germline gives CDR1 SGHTA, CDR2 FQGNSA. This CDR3 has 11 residues. CDR3 nucleotides: TGTGCCAGCAGCTTAACGCGGGAGCAGTACTTC. It is translated as CASSLTREQYF.

This sequence joins TRBV18 and TRBJ1-5; D call uncertain. V shed 2 bases and J shed 6 bases, with 8 bases lying between them. The germline gives CDR1 KGHSH, CDR2 LQKENI. The CDR3 is made up of 13 amino acids. The CDR3 reads CASSPGEFQPQHF. DNA for the CDR3: TGTGCCAGCTCACCAGGTGAGTTTCAGCCCCAGCATTTT.

The genes are TRBV12-3 or TRBV12-4 and TRBJ2-7, with D possibly TRBD1 on 7 matching bases. The CDR3 has 13 amino acids. V shed 5 bases and J shed 6 bases, with 14 bases lying between them. The CDR3 spells CASSKPGGSEQYF. The DNA of the CDR3 is TGTGCCAGCAGTAAACCAGGGGGGTCCGAGCAGTACTTC.

The J gene is TRBJ1-4, the V gene TRBV18; D not certain. Trimming took 1 base from V and 3 from J, leaving 18 bases between them. In germline, CDR1 is KGHSH, CDR2 LQKENI. There are 18 residues in the CDR3. CDR3 in amino acids: CASSPQEYSRSSNEKLFF. In DNA, the CDR3 is TGTGCCAGCTCACCACAGGAATACAGCCGGTCCTCTAATGAAAAACTGTTTTTT.

This rearrangement joins TRBV18 to TRBJ1-1; 7 bases are a match to TRBD1. V shed 1 base and J 0 bases; nucleotides not matched to a gene: 5. CDR1 is KGHSH, CDR2 LQKENI, per germline. The CDR3 runs 16 residues. CDR3 sequence (DNA): TGTGCCAGCTCACCACTGACGACAGGGATGAACACTGAAGCTTTCTTT. The encoded protein is CASSPLTTGMNTEAFF.

This clone occurred once. The CDR3 DNA reads as TGTGCCAGCAGCCCCAGGACAGGGGACAGCACAGATACGCAGTATTTT. Protein: CASSPRTGDSTDTQYF. V and J are TRBV3-1 (or the pseudogene TRBV3-2) and TRBJ2-3; TRBD1 matches at 9 bases. Losses at the gene ends were 4 bases for V and 0 bases for J; bases not matched to a gene: 5. Looked up from germline, CDR1 is LGHDT and CDR2 is YNNKEL (reference sequence). The CDR3 contains 16 residues.

The rearrangement uses TRBV6-5 and TRBJ2-2; TRBD1 matches 7 bases. The CDR3 is 16 amino acids. Trimming took 2 bases from V and 2 from J; bases not matched to a gene: 5. Per the germline V gene, CDR1 is MNHEY and CDR2 is SVGAGI. The CDR3 DNA reads TGTGCCAGCAGTTACCTTGACAGGGTCAACACCGGGGAGCTGTTTTTT. Its protein product is CASSYLDRVNTGELFF.

The gene calls are TRBV4-3 and TRBJ2-1; 8 nucleotides line up with TRBD1. The CDR3 consists of 15 residues. CDR1 and CDR2 (germline): LGHNA, YSLEER. V dropped 0 bases and J dropped 6; count of bases not matched to a gene: 4. CDR3: CASSQDSGGGNEQFF. In DNA form, the CDR3 reads TGCGCCAGCAGCCAAGATTCAGGGGGCGGCAATGAGCAGTTCTTC.

This chain joins TRBV7-9 and TRBJ2-1, with 11 bases identical to TRBD2. Germline-derived CDR1 and CDR2 are SEHNR and FQNEAQ (reference sequence). The CDR3 totals 14 residues. V trimming: 3 bases; J trimming: 10 bases; junction bases outside the gene matches: 5. The CDR3 sequence: CASSFLTSGVEQFF. CDR3 nucleotide sequence: TGTGCCAGCAGCTTCCTGACTAGCGGGGTCGAGCAGTTCTTC.

J is TRBJ1-2 and V is TRBV14; no definite D call. Trimming took 3 bases from V and 5 from J, leaving 19 bases between them. The CDR3 has 16 amino acids. CDR1 is SGHDN, CDR2 FVKESK, per germline. DNA of the CDR3: TGTGCCAGCAGCCACGTAACAGTGCTGGGCTCGTATGGCTACACCTTC. This encodes CASSHVTVLGSYGYTF.

This clone was counted a single time. The gene calls are TRBV6-7 and TRBJ2-2; 9 bases fit TRBD1. TRBV6-7 is an ORF; its function is uncertain. With 7 bases clipped from V and 6 bases from J, the junction kept 21 bases outside the gene matches. The CDR3 is 19 amino acids. CDR3 sequence (DNA): TGTGCCAGCATCCCCGGGACAGGGACTCTGGGGGAGAAACCCGGGGAGCTGTTTTTT. It encodes CASIPGTGTLGEKPGELFF.

The genes are TRBV5-1 and TRBJ1-2, with 12 bases matching TRBD1. There are 16 residues in the CDR3. V was clipped by 4 bases and J by 3 bases; unmatched bases: 7. Germline CDR1 reads SGHRS; CDR2 reads YFSETQ. In nucleotides, the CDR3 is TGCGCCAGCAGCCCCGGGACAGGGGGCGTCGACTATGGCTACACCTTC. This sequence encodes CASSPGTGGVDYGYTF. The complete variable domain, with remaining parts taken from reference TRBV5-1 and TRBJ1-2, reads KAGVTQTPRYLIKTRGQQVTLSCSPISGHRSVSWYQQTPGQGLQFLFEYFSETQRNKGNFPGRFSGRQFSNSRSEMNVSTLELGDSALYLCASSPGTGGVDYGYTFGSGTRLTVV.

V and J are TRBV7-3 and TRBJ2-7, with D possibly matching TRBD2 (6 bases). This CDR3 has 13 amino acids. Germline V lookup: CDR1 SGHTA, CDR2 FQGTGA. Trimming stripped 1 base from V and 7 bases from J, with 11 bases between. CDR3 DNA: TGTGCCAGCAGCTTAAGTTCTGGGGGGGAGCAGTACTTC. It codes for CASSLSSGGEQYF.

This clone was observed a few times. V usage is TRBV3-1 (or the pseudogene TRBV3-2) and J usage is TRBJ2-1; TRBD1 is a possible D gene (6 bases). The CDR3 contains 15 residues. In germline, CDR1 is LGHDT, CDR2 YNNKEL (reference sequence). Trimming removed 0 bases at V and 4 bases at J, with 10 bases between. The CDR3 reads CASSQDGQRYNEQFF. Written as DNA, the CDR3 is TGTGCCAGCAGCCAAGATGGACAGAGGTACAATGAGCAGTTCTTC.

The rearrangement links TRBV5-3 to TRBJ2-5; TRBD2 matches 13 bases. TRBV5-3 is filed as an ORF, its function uncertain. The V and J ends lost 10 bases and 4 bases, in that order; junction bases with no gene match: 4. The CDR3 is 13 residues long. The CDR3 nucleotides are TGTGCCGGTTGGACTAGCGGGGGAGAGACCCAGTACTTC. It encodes CAGWTSGGETQYF.

About this clone itself: Additional DNA sequences in this sample encode the identical CDR3. This chain joins TRBV5-6 and TRBJ2-2; 8 bases align to TRBD1. Losses at the gene ends were 2 bases for V and 2 bases for J; bases not matched to a gene: 2. There are 15 residues in the CDR3. Germline CDR1 SGHDT, CDR2 YYEEEE. CDR3 nucleotide sequence: TGTGCCAGCAGCTTTACAGGGGGAAACACCGGGGAGCTGTTTTTT. It codes for CASSFTGGNTGELFF.

V usage is TRBV28 and J usage is TRBJ1-1; D is uncertain. This CDR3 has 15 residues. Trimming shortened V by 6 bases and J by 0 bases, and 14 bases separated the two germline ends. Per the germline V gene, CDR1 is MDHEN and CDR2 is SYDVKM. The chain's CDR3 is CASRPPHKLNTEAFF. For the CDR3, the DNA is TGTGCCAGCAGGCCCCCGCACAAGTTGAACACTGAAGCTTTCTTT.

The rearrangement links TRBV5-6 to TRBJ2-7; D is unresolved. Deletions cut 4 bases from V and 7 bases from J, with 15 bases between. CDR1 and CDR2 (germline): SGHDT, YYEEEE. The CDR3 length is 13 residues. The CDR3 here is CASSHQKTQEQYF. For the CDR3, the DNA is TGTGCCAGCAGCCATCAAAAGACACAGGAGCAGTACTTC.

V is TRBV13 and J is TRBJ2-5, with 7 bases identical to TRBD1. The CDR3 has 15 residues. Germline loops: CDR1 PRHDT, CDR2 FYEKMQ (reference sequence). J gave up 1 base and V 5 bases, and 7 bases lay outside the gene matches. Here the CDR3 reads CASSPTGTAQETQYF. The CDR3 DNA follows: TGTGCCAGCAGCCCAACCGGGACAGCCCAAGAGACCCAGTACTTC.

The chain combines TRBV6-6 with TRBJ2-3; 7 bases map to TRBD2. CDR1 and CDR2 (germline): MNHNY, SVGAGI (reference sequence). Trimming at V came to 1 base and at J to 6 bases, leaving 7 bases not matched to a gene. CDR3 length equals 15 residues. The CDR3 nucleotides are TGTGCCAGCAGTTACTTGGGAGGGGAAACGGATACGCAGTATTTT. This sequence encodes CASSYLGGETDTQYF.

The chain recombines TRBV9 with TRBJ1-4; 7 bases are a match to TRBD1. Per germline, CDR1 SGDLS and CDR2 YYNGEE. The CDR3 totals 15 residues. Losses at the gene ends were 3 bases for V and 2 bases for J; bases not matched to a gene: 4. The CDR3 is CASSARQGTNEKLFF. The CDR3 DNA reads TGTGCCAGCAGCGCAAGACAGGGCACTAATGAAAAACTGTTTTTT.

The chain links TRBV5-1 to TRBJ1-5; 7 bases are shared with TRBD1. Germline V lookup: CDR1 SGHRS, CDR2 YFSETQ. The CDR3 is 15 residues long. V shed 0 bases, J shed 6 bases, and the junction held 6 bases outside the gene matches. The CDR3 reads CASSLETGKGQPQHF. The CDR3 nucleotides are TGCGCCAGCAGCTTGGAGACAGGGAAGGGTCAGCCCCAGCATTTT.

In its sample, this clone was seen a few times. V is TRBV6-5 and J is TRBJ2-7; maybe TRBD2 (5 bases). V lost 3 bases and J 3 bases, leaving 12 bases between the germline ends. Germline V gene lookup returns CDR1 MNHEY and CDR2 SVGAGI. The CDR3 covers 14 residues. The CDR3 is CASSYAGGDYEQYF. Written as DNA, the CDR3 is TGTGCCAGCAGTTATGCGGGCGGCGACTACGAGCAGTACTTC.

The V call is TRBV3-1 (or the pseudogene TRBV3-2), the J call TRBJ1-6; D is possibly TRBD1 (5 bases). The CDR3 spans 13 residues. Germline V lookup: CDR1 LGHDT, CDR2 YNNKEL (reference sequence). The V end lost 3 bases, the J end lost 7 bases, and 7 bases lay between the germline ends. The CDR3 region is CASSQGPNSPLHF. CDR3 sequence (DNA): TGTGCCAGCAGCCAGGGGCCCAATTCACCCCTCCACTTT.

The chain joins TRBV2 to TRBJ1-3; 9 bases fit TRBD1. Trimming at V came to 6 bases and at J to 4 bases, leaving 7 bases not matched to a gene. Per the germline V gene, CDR1 is SNHLY and CDR2 is FYNNEI. The CDR3 is 15 residues long. CDR3 sequence reads: CASRGQGTAGNTIYF. The CDR3 DNA reads TGTGCCAGCAGGGGACAGGGAACTGCCGGAAACACCATATATTTT. Looking up the rest from reference TRBV2 and TRBJ1-3 gives the full variable domain: EPEVTQTPSHQVTQMGQEVILRCVPISNHLYFYWYRQILGQKVEFLVSFYNNEISEKSEIFDDQFSVERPDGSNFTLKIRSTKLEDSAMYFCASRGQGTAGNTIYFGEGSWLTVV.

V is TRBV2 and J is TRBJ2-7, with 9 positions matching TRBD1. The ends lost 4 bases at V and 1 base at J; junction bases unmatched: 11. This CDR3 contains 17 residues. CDR1 is SNHLY, CDR2 FYNNEI, per germline. CDR3 coding DNA: TGTGCCAGCAGTGCCCCACCCGGACAGGGGAGGTCCTACGAGCAGTACTTC. It encodes CASSAPPGQGRSYEQYF.

This clone was found once. The chain combines TRBV25-1 with TRBJ2-1; 10 nucleotides agree with TRBD1. V dropped 4 bases and J dropped 4; count of bases not matched to a gene: 4. The CDR3 contains 15 residues. Per the germline V gene, CDR1 is MGHDK and CDR2 is SYGVNS. CDR3 nucleotides: TGTGCCAGCAGTGTGACAGGGGGCCGATACAATGAGCAGTTCTTC. It translates to CASSVTGGRYNEQFF.

The V gene is TRBV5-4, the J gene TRBJ2-7, with TRBD1 matching over 10 bases. The CDR3 spans 18 residues. Germline CDR1 and CDR2: SGHNT and YYREEE (reference sequence). V lost 0 bases to trimming and J lost 3 bases; unmatched junction nucleotides: 12. CDR3: CASSLGGTGVIGLYEQYF. DNA for the CDR3: TGTGCCAGCAGCTTGGGGGGGACAGGGGTAATTGGTCTCTACGAGCAGTACTTC. The full variable domain, with the rest looked up from reference TRBV5-4 and TRBJ2-7, is ETGVTQSPTHLIKTRGQQVTLRCSSQSGHNTVSWYQQALGQGPQFIFQYYREEENGRGNFPPRFSGLQFPNYSSELNVNALELDDSALYLCASSLGGTGVIGLYEQYFGPGTRLTVT.